This T cell receptor (beta chain) is drawn from a study of molecular identifiers for immune sequencing clone quantification. The germline V gene has CDR1 SGHTA and CDR2 FQGTGA. There are 18 residues in the CDR3. V was cut by 5 bases and J by 5 bases, with 25 bases left in between. A few counts support this clonotype. For naive CD8 T cells, sorting used the CD8+CD4-CCR7+CD45RA+ phenotype. One entry per CDR3 protein, called by TCRdb with MiXCR from the PCR reads. The data contain 490,000 or so distinct CDR3 sequences, around 25% of them singletons. This clonotype was sampled from a human donor in good health. Some libraries in this study had Jurkat cell RNA spiked in. The chain links TRBV7-3 to TRBJ2-1; the D call may be TRBD1 or TRBD2 (5 bases each). The sequenced sample was naive CD8+ T cells from blood, with Jurkat cell RNA spiked in. Described subset: FACS-sorted CD8+CD4-CCR7+CD45RA+ naive T cells. Written as DNA, the CDR3 is TGTGCCAGCAGCCGAAGTACTGGGACCGTAGGGGTCGACAATGAGCAGTTCTTC. Translated: CASSRSTGTVGVDNEQFF.